The clone carrying this T cell receptor (beta chain) was seen repeatedly, ten times or more. What it recognizes is unknown. Template switching added a universal primer site, and cDNA bore unique molecular identifiers. TCRdb re-called the 5' RACE reads with MiXCR, one entry per CDR3 protein. Among some 710,000 distinct CDR3 sequences listed, 6% to 6.5% were seen once. This record comes from a study of identical twins. The CDR3 is made up of 17 amino acids. Germline V lookup: CDR1 ENHRY, CDR2 SYGVKD. Trimming took off 1 base at V and 4 bases at J, with 16 bases between the two ends. Study-level points and caveats: Whereas memory repertoires showed no such difference, abundant cord blood beta clonotypes carried fewer insertions.

The sequence came from a man younger than 35 in good health. The sequenced sample was naive T cells sorted from blood. This chain connects TRBV10-3 to TRBJ2-2; no definite D call. Written as DNA, the CDR3 is TGTGCCATCAGTGAGTTGGAGAGCCCTCAGGTCACCGGGGAGCTGTTTTTT. Amino acid sequence: CAISELESPQVTGELFF.